This paragraph reports one T cell receptor beta chain. The data were produced by immunoSEQ multiplex PCR, yet TCRdb's version contains in-frame clones alone and is incomplete. The table shows under 150,000 clones, with about 92% occurring only once. The sample is drawn from a study of T cell responses to AZD1222 COVID-19 vaccine. V gave up 5 bases and J gave up 4 bases; unmatched junction bases: 8. CDR3 size: 15 residues. Germline CDR1 ENHRY, CDR2 SYGVKD. Specimen: peripheral blood, collected on day 0 of AZD1222 vaccination. This sequence joins TRBV10-3 and TRBJ1-3, with 7 bases aligning to TRBD1. This TCR derives from an adult in good health. As DNA, the CDR3 is TGTGCCATCAGTAGACAGGGTACTCTCGGAAACACCATATATTTT. Protein sequence: CAISRQGTLGNTIYF.